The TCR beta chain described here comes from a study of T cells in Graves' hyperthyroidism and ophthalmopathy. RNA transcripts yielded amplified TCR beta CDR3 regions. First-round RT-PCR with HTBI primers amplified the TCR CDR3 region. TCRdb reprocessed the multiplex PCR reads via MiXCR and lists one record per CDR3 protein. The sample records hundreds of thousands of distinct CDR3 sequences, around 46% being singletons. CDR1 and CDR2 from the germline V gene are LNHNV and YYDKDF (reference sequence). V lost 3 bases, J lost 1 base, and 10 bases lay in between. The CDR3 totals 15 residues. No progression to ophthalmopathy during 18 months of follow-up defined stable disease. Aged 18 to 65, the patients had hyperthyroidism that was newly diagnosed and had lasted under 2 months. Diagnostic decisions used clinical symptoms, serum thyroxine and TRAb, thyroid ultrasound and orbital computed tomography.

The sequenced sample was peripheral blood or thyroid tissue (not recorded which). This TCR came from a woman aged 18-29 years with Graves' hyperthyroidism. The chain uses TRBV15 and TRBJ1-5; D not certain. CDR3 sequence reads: CATSSLPVSNQPQHF. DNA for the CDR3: TGTGCCACCAGCAGCTTACCAGTAAGCAATCAGCCCCAGCATTTT.